Below, 31 T cell receptor beta chains from the same sample are listed, as sequenced in a study of blood T cells in healthy people across ages. Using a J-beta primer mix together with a sample-barcoded 5' primer, a second PCR was run for about 6 to 11 cycles. TCRdb redid the calling of the 5' RACE reads with MiXCR, one entry per CDR3 protein. Found here are nearly 800,000 distinct CDR3 sequences, about 25% of them singletons; the top ten hold roughly 3.5%. This sample was shared with a second study, whose subject was T cells of mothers and their children.

The sequencing input was blood. These receptors were obtained from a boy younger than 18 in good health.

A note on this clonotype: One end of the junction does not line up with germline, which may come from a read error. This sequence joins TRBV6-2 or TRBV6-3 and TRBJ2-1, with 7 bases aligning to TRBD1. Germline V gene data show CDR1 as MNHEY and CDR2 as SVGEGT. The CDR3 length is 15 residues. Written as DNA, the CDR3 is TGTGCCAGCAGCACAACAGGGGTGGGGGAAGAGACCCGGTACTTC. Translated, it gives CASSTTGVGEETRYF.

V gene TRBV15 combines with J gene TRBJ2-1; unclear D gene. The last part of the DNA fits TRBJ2-5 better; the J call may be wrong. In germline, CDR1 is LNHNV, CDR2 YYDKDF (reference sequence). The CDR3 has 16 amino acids. The CDR3 nucleotides read TGTGCCACCAGCAGAGATGATAGGAAAGGGAAAGAGACCCAGTACTTC. It is translated as CATSRDDRKGKETQYF.

The V call is TRBV29-1, the J call TRBJ2-2, with D tentatively TRBD2 (6 bases). Trimming stripped 7 bases from V and 5 bases from J, with 11 bases between. The CDR3 totals 12 residues. Per germline, CDR1 SQVTM and CDR2 ANQGSEA. The CDR3, as DNA: TGCAGCGCCCGGAGCGGGACCGGGGAGCTGTTTTTT. Translating gives CSARSGTGELFF.

The CDR3 DNA reads as TGTGCCAGCAGTACAGGGGGGACTCAGCCCCAGCATTTT. Protein: CASSTGGTQPQHF. The chain uses TRBV27 and TRBJ1-5, with 8 bases that match TRBD1. Trimming took 5 bases from V and 6 from J; bases not matched to a gene: 3. Per germline, CDR1 MNHEY and CDR2 SMNVEV (reference sequence). The CDR3 covers 13 residues.

This rearrangement joins TRBV7-9 to TRBJ1-3; D is undetermined. Germline values: CDR1 SEHNR, CDR2 FQNEAQ (reference sequence). The CDR3 runs to 16 residues. The V end was cut by 1 base, the J end by 0 bases, with 10 bases between. The CDR3 region is CASSLEGGRSGNTIYF. CDR3 sequence (DNA): TGTGCCAGCAGCTTAGAGGGCGGTCGCTCTGGAAACACCATATATTTT.

The V call is TRBV11-2, the J call TRBJ2-7; TRBD2 agrees at 12 bases. With V trimmed by 5 bases and J by 0 bases, 5 bases remained unmatched. CDR1 and CDR2 (germline): SGHAT, FQNNGV. The CDR3 length is 16 residues. Written as DNA, the CDR3 is TGTGCCAGCAGCCCCTGGACTAGCGGGGCCTCCTACGAGCAGTACTTC. Protein product: CASSPWTSGASYEQYF.

The chain recombines TRBV7-9 with TRBJ2-7; possible D gene TRBD1, 5 bases. Trimming took off 2 bases at V and 0 bases at J, with 17 bases between the two ends. The CDR3 length is 17 residues. Germline CDR1 and CDR2: SEHNR and FQNEAQ (reference sequence). CDR3 nucleotide sequence: TGTGCCAGCAGCTTACCTCGTCAGGGCAGGACCTCCTACGAGCAGTACTTC. It yields the protein CASSLPRQGRTSYEQYF.

The chain carries TRBV4-2 and TRBJ1-4, with TRBD1 as a possible D gene (5 bases). CDR3 length equals 14 residues. The germline gives CDR1 LGHNA, CDR2 YNFKEQ. V lost 2 bases to trimming and J lost 5 bases, with 9 bases between them. The CDR3 loop is CASSQLTANEKLFF. CDR3 sequence (DNA): TGTGCCAGCAGCCAACTGACAGCGAATGAAAAACTGTTTTTT.

The sample holds many counts of this clonotype. A junction end diverges from the germline sequence, so it may reflect a read error. The chain employs TRBV5-1 and TRBJ2-7; D might be TRBD2 (5 bases). There are 14 residues in the CDR3. The germline CDR1 and CDR2 sequences are SGHRS and YFSETQ. The CDR3 DNA reads TGTGCCAGCAGCTTAGCTGGGAGCTCCTACGAGCAGTACTTC. Translating gives CASSLAGSSYEQYF. Together with reference TRBV5-1 and TRBJ2-7, the CDR3 gives the full variable domain: KAGVTQTPRYLIKTRGQQVTLSCSPISGHRSVSWYQQTPGQGLQFLFEYFSETQRNKGNFPGRFSGRQFSNSRSEMNVSTLELGDSALYLCASSLAGSSYEQYFGPGTRLTVT.

The chain combines TRBV7-6 with TRBJ1-2, with a tentative D call TRBD1 (5 bases). Per the germline V gene, CDR1 is SGHVS and CDR2 is FNYEAQ. Trimming stripped 1 base from V and 4 bases from J, with 16 bases between. The CDR3 runs 16 residues. CDR3 bases: TGTGCCAGCAGCTTAGATGCGGGGGAAGAGGCCTATGGCTACACCTTC. This sequence encodes CASSLDAGEEAYGYTF.

V usage is TRBV20-1 and J usage is TRBJ2-1, with a possible D match to TRBD1 (6 bases). V lost 5 bases, J lost 0 bases, and 14 bases lay in between. This CDR3 has 15 residues. Germline CDR1 is DFQATT and CDR2 is SNEGSKA (reference sequence). CDR3 sequence reads: CSARIRDTSYNEQFF. Here the CDR3 DNA reads TGCAGTGCTCGAATCCGGGACACCTCCTACAATGAGCAGTTCTTC.

This clonotype was counted a few times. The chain employs TRBV28 and TRBJ2-7, with 10 nucleotides matching TRBD2. The V gene's germline CDR1 is MDHEN and CDR2 SYDVKM. The CDR3 totals 16 residues. The V gene end was trimmed by 2 bases and the J gene end by 2 bases; junction bases not matched to a gene: 6. DNA of the CDR3: TGTGCCAGCAGTTTACTGGGACTAGCGCGGACCTACGAGCAGTACTTC. Encoded protein: CASSLLGLARTYEQYF. The full variable domain, rest sourced from reference TRBV28 and TRBJ2-7, is DVKVTQSSRYLVKRTGEKVFLECVQDMDHENMFWYRQDPGLGLRLIYFSYDVKMKEKGDIPEGYSVSREKKERFSLILESASTNQTSMYLCASSLLGLARTYEQYFGPGTRLTVT.

This clonotype was recorded many times. The V call is TRBV7-2, the J call TRBJ2-3; D uncertain. This CDR3 is built from 14 residues. Between the trimmed V and J ends, which lost 1 base and 1 base, there was a span of 6 bases. Germline CDR1 SGHTA, CDR2 FQGNSA. The CDR3 here is CASSLGLRTDTQYF. The CDR3 bases are TGTGCCAGCAGCTTAGGTCTGCGCACAGATACGCAGTATTTT.

A word on this clonotype: This may stem from a read error, because a much larger clone lies one nucleotide away. This chain connects TRBV4-2 to TRBJ1-1; the match to TRBD1 covers 9 bases. Germline-derived CDR1 and CDR2 are LGHNA and YNFKEQ. The CDR3 contains 14 residues. The trim removed 1 base at V and 10 bases at J, leaving 7 bases unmatched. The chain's CDR3 is CASSQAQGAPGAFF. The CDR3 DNA follows: TGTGCCAGCAGCCAAGCACAGGGGGCTCCTGGAGCTTTCTTT.

J is TRBJ2-7 and V is TRBV2; D might be TRBD1 (6 bases). Germline CDR1 reads SNHLY; CDR2 reads FYNNEI. The CDR3 contains 14 residues. V lost 3 bases, J lost 6 bases, and 15 bases lay in between. DNA of the CDR3: TGTGCCAGCAGTGACGATCAGGGGCAAGGCGAGCAGTACTTC. This gives the protein CASSDDQGQGEQYF. The whole variable domain, filled in from reference TRBV2 and TRBJ2-7, reads EPEVTQTPSHQVTQMGQEVILRCVPISNHLYFYWYRQILGQKVEFLVSFYNNEISEKSEIFDDQFSVERPDGSNFTLKIRSTKLEDSAMYFCASSDDQGQGEQYFGPGTRLTVT.

This clonotype has a single count. This chain links TRBV6-5 with TRBJ2-1; the D is unclear. The tail of the sequence fits TRBJ2-7 better, so the J call may be wrong. This CDR3 has 15 amino acids. Germline V CDR1 and CDR2: MNHEY, SVGAGI. In nucleotides, the CDR3 is TGTGCCAGCAGTTACAAACAGTTAGGAGCCTACGAGCAGTACTTC. This translates into CASSYKQLGAYEQYF.

The genes are TRBV4-1 and TRBJ2-5; the match to TRBD2 covers 8 bases. The V gene end was trimmed by 2 bases and the J gene end by 4 bases; junction bases not matched to a gene: 6. This CDR3 contains 15 residues. Germline V gene data show CDR1 as MGHRA and CDR2 as YSYEKL. Here the CDR3 reads CASSQSLAVGETQYF. The CDR3 DNA is TGCGCCAGCAGCCAATCACTAGCGGTGGGAGAGACCCAGTACTTC.

This clonotype was recorded at least ten times. V gene TRBV20-1 combines with J gene TRBJ2-7; tentatively, D is TRBD1 (6 bases). Per the germline V gene, CDR1 is DFQATT and CDR2 is SNEGSKA (reference sequence). The CDR3 has 15 residues. Trimming stripped 2 bases from V and 0 bases from J, with 14 bases between. The CDR3 nucleotides are TGCAGTGCTAGACACAGGGTTCTGAGCTCCTACGAGCAGTACTTC. This translates into CSARHRVLSSYEQYF.

This clonotype was seen more than once but under ten times. This chain links TRBV12-3 or TRBV12-4 with TRBJ1-2; possible D gene TRBD1, 6 bases. This CDR3 has 18 amino acids. V was clipped by 5 bases and J by 0 bases, with 22 bases between them. The CDR3 bases are TGTGCCAGCAGTCCGGTCGGCAGGGGCCTTACCCCTAACTATGGCTACACCTTC. Translated: CASSPVGRGLTPNYGYTF.

CDR3 amino acids: CASSLRQGGNNEQFF. DNA for the CDR3: TGCGCCAGCAGCTTGAGACAGGGAGGAAACAATGAGCAGTTCTTC. The chain has TRBV5-1 and TRBJ2-1; possible D gene TRBD1, 7 bases. Germline loops: CDR1 SGHRS, CDR2 YFSETQ. The ends were cut back, 1 base at V and 5 bases at J, with 13 bases in the middle. The CDR3 is 15 amino acids.

The chain links TRBV19 to TRBJ1-4; 9 positions match TRBD1. The V segment lost 9 bases and the J segment 6 bases; nucleotides outside the gene matches: 5. The V gene's germline CDR1 is LNHDA and CDR2 SQIVND (reference sequence). This CDR3 has 13 amino acids. The CDR3 DNA reads as TGTGCCAGCCGAGGGACAGGGTATGAAAAACTGTTTTTT. Translation: CASRGTGYEKLFF.

In this sample, this clonotype turned up once. V and J are TRBV29-1 and TRBJ2-5, with TRBD2 as a possible D gene (5 bases). CDR3 size: 15 residues. The germline V gene encodes CDR1 SQVTM and CDR2 ANQGSEA. V dropped 4 bases and J dropped 5 bases, with 20 bases sitting between them. CDR3 amino acids: CSVGPRSGSGETQYF. In nucleotides, the CDR3 is TGCAGCGTTGGTCCCCGATCGGGGAGCGGTGAGACCCAGTACTTC. Using reference TRBV29-1 and TRBJ2-5 for the parts outside the CDR3, the full variable domain is SAVISQKPSRDICQRGTSLTIQCQVDSQVTMMFWYRQQPGQSLTLIATANQGSEATYESGFVIDKFPISRPNLTFSTLTVSNMSPEDSSIYLCSVGPRSGSGETQYFGPGTRLLVL.

The CDR3 sequence: CATDLGGGPPSTDTQYF. CDR3 in DNA: TGTGCCACCGACCTGGGGGGAGGCCCCCCATCCACAGATACGCAGTATTTT. The chain recombines TRBV24-1 with TRBJ2-3, with D maybe TRBD2 (6 bases). Trimming left V 9 bases short and J 2 bases short, with 23 bases between. Germline V gives CDR1 KGHDR, CDR2 SFDVKD. The CDR3 runs 17 residues.

The chain combines TRBV6-5 with TRBJ2-2; 11 bases align to TRBD2. This CDR3 is 19 amino acids long. The germline CDR1 and CDR2 sequences are MNHEY and SVGAGI. J was trimmed by 5 bases and V by 0 bases; bases with no gene match: 11. CDR3 DNA: TGTGCCAGCAGTTACTCGATGAAGACACTAGCGGGAGAGACCGGGGAGCTGTTTTTT. Amino acids: CASSYSMKTLAGETGELFF.

The table lists this clonotype with a few counts. The rearrangement links TRBV4-3 to TRBJ2-7, with D maybe TRBD2 (7 bases). Germline V gene sequence: CDR1 LGHNA, CDR2 YSLEER. The V end was cut by 4 bases, the J end by 6 bases, with 19 bases between. This CDR3 has 15 amino acids. CDR3 sequence (DNA): TGCGCCAGCAGCCTCGAAGGGGGAGGGGTGGGCGAGCAGTACTTC. Translating it yields CASSLEGGGVGEQYF.

The rearrangement links TRBV20-1 to TRBJ2-5; possible D gene TRBD2, 6 bases. Germline V gives CDR1 DFQATT, CDR2 SNEGSKA (reference sequence). The germline V and J ends were trimmed by 4 bases and 4 bases, with 22 bases remaining between them. The CDR3 runs 16 residues. CDR3 amino acids: CSATSPLGRRVETQYF. The CDR3 DNA reads as TGCAGTGCTACCTCACCCCTAGGCCGGAGGGTAGAGACCCAGTACTTC.

This clonotype was counted between two and nine times. The chain couples TRBV4-3 to TRBJ2-3, with D possibly matching TRBD1 (5 bases). CDR1 is LGHNA, CDR2 YSLEER, per germline. The CDR3 runs 15 residues. Trimming cost V 4 bases and J 2 bases, with 13 bases left between them. CDR3 sequence (DNA): TGCGCCAGCAGCCCTTCGGCAGGGAACACAGATACGCAGTATTTT. Translated: CASSPSAGNTDTQYF.

The chain carries TRBV2 and TRBJ2-7; the D gene is possibly TRBD1 (6 bases). V gave up 10 bases and J gave up 3 bases, with 13 bases separating them. The germline gives CDR1 SNHLY, CDR2 FYNNEI. The CDR3 length is 12 residues. CDR3: CAIRDKGYEQYF. DNA for the CDR3: TGTGCCATAAGGGACAAGGGCTACGAGCAGTACTTC. Drawing the rest from reference TRBV2 and TRBJ2-7, the complete variable domain is EPEVTQTPSHQVTQMGQEVILRCVPISNHLYFYWYRQILGQKVEFLVSFYNNEISEKSEIFDDQFSVERPDGSNFTLKIRSTKLEDSAMYFCAIRDKGYEQYFGPGTRLTVT.

A few counts support this clonotype. The chain has TRBV5-1 and TRBJ2-5; the match to TRBD1 covers 7 bases. The CDR3 is 14 amino acids. The germline V gene encodes CDR1 SGHRS and CDR2 YFSETQ. With 4 bases clipped from V and 2 bases from J, the junction kept 5 bases outside the gene matches. The CDR3 protein is CASSEGQLQETQYF. The CDR3, as DNA: TGCGCCAGCAGCGAGGGACAGTTACAAGAGACCCAGTACTTC.

This clonotype occurred a few times. This sequence joins TRBV29-1 and TRBJ1-5, with TRBD1 matching 8 bases. Germline V gene data show CDR1 as SQVTM and CDR2 as ANQGSEA. Trimming took 4 bases from V and 5 from J; bases not matched to a gene: 4. The CDR3 is made up of 13 amino acids. In DNA form, the CDR3 reads TGCAGCGTTGGGACAGGGTTCGATCAGCCCCAGCATTTT. Protein sequence: CSVGTGFDQPQHF.

This clonotype occurred a few times. The CDR3 nucleotides read TGTGCCAGCAGCGTAGTGAAGAGGGGAGTGGGGTACGAGCAGTACTTC. Residues: CASSVVKRGVGYEQYF. This chain uses TRBV9 with TRBJ2-7; TRBD1 or TRBD2 may be the D gene (5 bases each). Trimming left V 0 bases short and J 4 bases short, with 17 bases between. The CDR3 consists of 16 residues. Germline CDR1 reads SGDLS; CDR2 reads YYNGEE.